This T cell receptor beta chain was captured by sequencing in a study of human T cells and chemical hapten exposure. Study details: Patients were mainly female, each with alopecia areata, totalis or universalis.

In germline, CDR1 is SGDLS, CDR2 YYNGEE. The CDR3 totals 17 residues. V shed 4 bases, J shed 2 bases, and the junction held 11 bases outside the gene matches. Time point given: pre-sensitization, week 0. Stated treatment: therapeutic diphenylcyclopropenone sensitization with weekly scalp DPC. TCRdb processed the RACE reads anew with MiXCR; each CDR3 protein has one entry. The sample has 190,000 or so distinct CDR3 sequences, 30% seen once. V is TRBV9 and J is TRBJ2-1; 8 nucleotides line up with TRBD2. The sample was whole blood, taken in connection with sensitization to the hapten diphenylcyclopropenone (DPC). The source of this sequence is a woman in her thirties with alopecia areata. Some clones in this sample may be carry-over from other donors' samples. The chain's CDR3 is CASSFRLAKGTYNEQFF. Here the CDR3 DNA reads TGTGCCAGCAGCTTCCGACTAGCGAAAGGCACCTACAATGAGCAGTTCTTC.